These 9 T cell receptor beta chains came from one sample sequenced in a study of blood T cell repertoires in COVID-19. Method: immunoSEQ multiplex PCR; TCRdb's copy keeps in-frame clones and lacks some. The sample holds about 350,000 clones, approximately 86% seen once. Input material: peripheral blood. The receptors were gathered from a woman between 55 and 75 years old with COVID-19, enrolled during active disease.

This chain links TRBV30 with TRBJ1-4; D is perhaps TRBD1 (6 bases). This CDR3 comprises 15 residues. V lost 3 bases and J lost 2, with 13 bases in between. Germline V gives CDR1 GTSNPN, CDR2 SVGIG (reference sequence). The CDR3 spells CAWRRKGVTNEKLFF. In DNA, the CDR3 is TGTGCCTGGAGGAGGAAGGGGGTCACTAATGAAAAACTGTTTTTT.

V and J are TRBV5-4 and TRBJ2-1, with 8 bases aligning to TRBD2. From germline, CDR1 is SGHNT and CDR2 YYREEE (reference sequence). V dropped 1 base and J dropped 8; count of bases not matched to a gene: 8. CDR3 size: 15 residues. The CDR3 sequence is CASSLYGSGVYEQFF. CDR3 coding DNA: TGTGCCAGCAGCTTGTATGGTAGCGGGGTATATGAGCAGTTCTTC.

V gene TRBV29-1 combines with J gene TRBJ1-3; 10 bases agree with TRBD1. The germline V gene has CDR1 SQVTM and CDR2 ANQGSEA. The CDR3 is 15 amino acids. V lost 6 bases to trimming and J lost 2 bases; unmatched junction nucleotides: 7. In DNA, the CDR3 is TGCAGCGTCGCGGGGACAGGGGACCCTGGAAACACCATATATTTT. As protein: CSVAGTGDPGNTIYF.

This chain connects TRBV10-1 to TRBJ2-2; D is perhaps TRBD2 (6 bases). V was trimmed by 4 bases and J by 0 bases, leaving 9 bases between them. The CDR3 covers 15 residues. Germline V gene data show CDR1 as WNHNN and CDR2 as SYGVQD (reference sequence). In nucleotides, the CDR3 is TGCGCCAGCAGTGGGGGGGTCCCGAACACCGGGGAGCTGTTTTTT. This sequence encodes CASSGGVPNTGELFF.

The rearrangement joins TRBV27 to TRBJ2-2; 11 positions match TRBD1. The CDR3 length is 15 residues. The V segment lost 6 bases and the J segment 8 bases; nucleotides outside the gene matches: 8. Germline V gene lookup returns CDR1 MNHEY and CDR2 SMNVEV (reference sequence). CDR3: CASRTGQGALGELFF. The DNA of the CDR3 is TGTGCCAGCAGGACAGGACAGGGGGCATTGGGGGAGCTGTTTTTT.

The chain joins TRBV27 to TRBJ2-7; tentative D call: TRBD1 (5 bases). CDR1 MNHEY and CDR2 SMNVEV come from the germline V gene (reference sequence). V was trimmed by 3 bases and J by 5 bases, leaving 26 bases between them. The CDR3 contains 18 residues. The CDR3 region has the DNA TGTGCCAGCAGTTTCTATCCCTCACTACGACAGTTCAACGACGAGCAGTACTTC. Residues: CASSFYPSLRQFNDEQYF.

This chain links TRBV5-8 with TRBJ2-5, with 7 bases aligning to TRBD1. Per the germline V gene, CDR1 is SGHTS and CDR2 is YDEGEE. With 0 bases clipped from V and 3 bases from J, the junction kept 5 bases outside the gene matches. This CDR3 region has 15 residues. The CDR3 is CASSLGHRGKETQYF. CDR3 nucleotide sequence: TGTGCCAGCAGCTTGGGTCACAGGGGTAAAGAGACCCAGTACTTC.

This clone appeared once. The chain recombines TRBV2 with TRBJ2-7, with 10 bases aligning to TRBD2. The CDR3 sequence is 14 residues long. V shed 7 bases and J 6 bases; nucleotides not matched to a gene: 9. Germline CDR1 SNHLY, CDR2 FYNNEI. In nucleotides, the CDR3 is TGTGCCAGCAACCCAACTAGCGGGGCCGGCGAGCAGTACTTC. It translates to CASNPTSGAGEQYF. Based on the CDR3 plus reference TRBV2 and TRBJ2-7, the full variable domain is EPEVTQTPSHQVTQMGQEVILRCVPISNHLYFYWYRQILGQKVEFLVSFYNNEISEKSEIFDDQFSVERPDGSNFTLKIRSTKLEDSAMYFCASNPTSGAGEQYFGPGTRLTVT.

J is TRBJ1-1 and V is TRBV7-8; D not resolved. The CDR3 extends over 15 amino acids. Germline assignment: CDR1 SGHVS and CDR2 FQNEAQ. Trimming took off 1 base at V and 4 bases at J, with 13 bases between the two ends. The CDR3 DNA follows: TGTGCCAGCAGCTTAGGATCGGGCCTAGCCACTGAAGCTTTCTTT. Its translation is CASSLGSGLATEAFF.